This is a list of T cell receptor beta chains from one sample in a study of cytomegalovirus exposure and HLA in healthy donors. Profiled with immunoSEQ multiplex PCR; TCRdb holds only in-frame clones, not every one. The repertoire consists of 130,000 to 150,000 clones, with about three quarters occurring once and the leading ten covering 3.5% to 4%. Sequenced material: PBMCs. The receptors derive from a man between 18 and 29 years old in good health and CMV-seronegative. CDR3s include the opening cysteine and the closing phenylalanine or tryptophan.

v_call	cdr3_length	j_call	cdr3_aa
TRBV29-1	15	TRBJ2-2	CSAHPGLRDTGELFF
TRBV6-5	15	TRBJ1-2	CASRTTGGGSYGYTF
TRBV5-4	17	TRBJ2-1	CASSWTGLAGPDNEQFF
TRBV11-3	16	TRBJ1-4	CASSLSLSATNEKLFF
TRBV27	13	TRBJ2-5	CASSLSRIETQYF
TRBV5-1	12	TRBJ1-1	CASSDDTGSAFF
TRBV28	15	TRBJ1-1	CASSVPGGGNTEAFF
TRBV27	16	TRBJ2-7	CASSLSRSKSGYEQYF
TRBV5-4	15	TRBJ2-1	CASRPGLPSYNEQFF
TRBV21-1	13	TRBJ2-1	CASRTGNRNEQFF
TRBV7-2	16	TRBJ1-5	CASSSSRGLENQPQHF
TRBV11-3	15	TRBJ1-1	CASSTRDRVNTEAFF
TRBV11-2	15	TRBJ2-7	CASSLASGAHYEQYF
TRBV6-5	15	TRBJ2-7	CASSPGTPVGSGQYF
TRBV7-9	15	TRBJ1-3	CASSLLSLSGNTIYF
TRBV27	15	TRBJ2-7	CASTLAGGPQYEQYF
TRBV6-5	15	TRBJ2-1	CASNSGTSVAHEQFF
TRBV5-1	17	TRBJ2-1	CASSLDRGGSSYNEQFF
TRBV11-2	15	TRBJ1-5	CASSLVGGSNQPQHF
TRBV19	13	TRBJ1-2	CASSTTYVKGYTF
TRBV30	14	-	CAWSVSQASYEQYF
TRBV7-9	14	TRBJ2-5	CASSFAPRVETQYF
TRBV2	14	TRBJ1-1	CASRAGTGTTEAFF
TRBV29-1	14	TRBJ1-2	CSVGDRGRGYGYTF
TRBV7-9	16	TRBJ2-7	CASSLAGQRITYEQYF
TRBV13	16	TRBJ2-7	CASSGHTGRVAYEQYF
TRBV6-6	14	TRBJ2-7	CASKGTADIGEQYF
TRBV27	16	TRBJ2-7	CASTRGGKLARYEQYF
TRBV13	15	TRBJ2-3	CASSLGLAGMNTQYF
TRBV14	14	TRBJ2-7	CASSQPGQLYEQYF
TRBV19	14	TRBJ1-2	CASSNDRGDYGYTF
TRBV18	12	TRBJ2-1	CASSPLDNEQFF
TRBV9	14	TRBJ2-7	CASSVGDGDRGIYF
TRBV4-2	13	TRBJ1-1	CASSQEWGVGAFF
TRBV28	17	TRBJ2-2	CASTPGRGRDVAGELFF
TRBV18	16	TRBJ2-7	CASSPASGGATYEQYF
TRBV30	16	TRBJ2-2	CAWSVLGTPNTGELFF